This TCR beta chain was identified during a study of siplizumab effects on memory and regulatory T cells. Regarding the study as a whole: The alloresponse seemed to draw substantially on naive T cells, which appeared more diverse than memory cells.

Generated by immunoSEQ multiplex PCR, the TCRdb table keeps only in-frame clones and is missing some. The sample holds roughly 100,000 clones; about 93% are singletons and the top ten take roughly 0.59%. This CDR3 spans 18 amino acids. Trimming removed 2 bases at V and 3 bases at J, with 21 bases between. The V gene's germline CDR1 is SGHRS and CDR2 YFSETQ. Regarding this clone: What it binds is unknown.

The rearrangement links TRBV5-1 to TRBJ2-1; a possible D gene is TRBD2 (6 bases). Sequencing was carried out using Tregs sorted from blood. This sequence was found in a human donor in good health. CDR3 DNA: TGCGCCAGCAGCTTTTGGACGGCGGGGCCCCCCTACTACAATGAGCAGTTCTTC. This gives the protein CASSFWTAGPPYYNEQFF.